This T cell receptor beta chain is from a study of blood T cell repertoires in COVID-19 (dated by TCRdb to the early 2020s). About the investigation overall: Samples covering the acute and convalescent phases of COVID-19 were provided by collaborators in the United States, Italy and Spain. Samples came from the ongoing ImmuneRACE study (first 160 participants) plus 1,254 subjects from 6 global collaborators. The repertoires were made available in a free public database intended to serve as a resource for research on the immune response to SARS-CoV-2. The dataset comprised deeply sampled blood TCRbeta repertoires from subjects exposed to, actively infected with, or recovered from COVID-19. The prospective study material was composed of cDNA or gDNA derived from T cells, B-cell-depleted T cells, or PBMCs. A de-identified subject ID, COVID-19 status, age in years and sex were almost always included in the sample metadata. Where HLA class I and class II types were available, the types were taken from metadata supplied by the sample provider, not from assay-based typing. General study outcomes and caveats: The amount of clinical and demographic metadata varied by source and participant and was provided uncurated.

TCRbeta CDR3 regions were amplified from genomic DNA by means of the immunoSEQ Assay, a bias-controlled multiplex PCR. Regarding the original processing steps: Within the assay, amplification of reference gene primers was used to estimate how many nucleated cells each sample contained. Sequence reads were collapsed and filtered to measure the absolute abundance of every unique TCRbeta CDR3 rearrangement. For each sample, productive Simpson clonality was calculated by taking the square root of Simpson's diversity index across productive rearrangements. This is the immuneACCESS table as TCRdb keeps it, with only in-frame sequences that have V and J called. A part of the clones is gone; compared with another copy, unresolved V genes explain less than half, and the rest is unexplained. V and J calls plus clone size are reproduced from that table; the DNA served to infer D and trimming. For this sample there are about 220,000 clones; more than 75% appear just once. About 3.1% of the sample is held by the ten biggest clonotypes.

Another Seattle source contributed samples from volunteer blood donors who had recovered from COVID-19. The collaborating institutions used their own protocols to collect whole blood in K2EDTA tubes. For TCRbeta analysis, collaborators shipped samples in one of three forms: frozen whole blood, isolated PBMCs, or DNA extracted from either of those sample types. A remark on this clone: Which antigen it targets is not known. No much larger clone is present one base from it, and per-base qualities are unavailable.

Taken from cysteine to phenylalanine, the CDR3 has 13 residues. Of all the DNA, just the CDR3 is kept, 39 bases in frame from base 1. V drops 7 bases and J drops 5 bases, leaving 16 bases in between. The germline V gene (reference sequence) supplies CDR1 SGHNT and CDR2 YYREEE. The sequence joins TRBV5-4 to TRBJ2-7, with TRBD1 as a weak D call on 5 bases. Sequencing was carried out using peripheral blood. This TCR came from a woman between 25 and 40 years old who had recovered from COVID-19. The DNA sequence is TGTGCCAGCGCAGGGTCCCCCTGGGACGAGCAGTACTTC. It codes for CASAGSPWDEQYF.